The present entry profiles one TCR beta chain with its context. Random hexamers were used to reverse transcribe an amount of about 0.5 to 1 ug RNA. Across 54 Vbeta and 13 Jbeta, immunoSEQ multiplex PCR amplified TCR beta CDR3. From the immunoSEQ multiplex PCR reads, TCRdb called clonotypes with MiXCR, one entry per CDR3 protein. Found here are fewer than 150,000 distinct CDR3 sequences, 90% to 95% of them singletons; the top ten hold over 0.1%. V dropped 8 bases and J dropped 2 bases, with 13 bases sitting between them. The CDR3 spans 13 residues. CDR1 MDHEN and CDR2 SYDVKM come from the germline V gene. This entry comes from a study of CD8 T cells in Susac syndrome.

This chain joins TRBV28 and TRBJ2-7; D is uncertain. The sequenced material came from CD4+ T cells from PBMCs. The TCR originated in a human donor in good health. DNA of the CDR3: TGTGCCAGCTACTCAGGTGCCCCCTACGAGCAGTACTTC. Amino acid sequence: CASYSGAPYEQYF.